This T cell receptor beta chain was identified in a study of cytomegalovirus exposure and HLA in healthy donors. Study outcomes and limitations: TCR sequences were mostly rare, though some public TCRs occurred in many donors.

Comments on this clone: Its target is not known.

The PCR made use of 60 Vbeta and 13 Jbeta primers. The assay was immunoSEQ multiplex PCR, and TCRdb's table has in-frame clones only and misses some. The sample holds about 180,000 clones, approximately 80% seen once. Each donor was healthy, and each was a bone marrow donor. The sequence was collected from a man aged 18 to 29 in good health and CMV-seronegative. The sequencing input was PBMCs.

CDR3 protein: CASTKLQPGQYSGANVLTF. The CDR3 nucleotides are TGTGCCAGTACCAAACTACAACCGGGACAGTACTCTGGGGCCAACGTCCTGACTTTC. The V gene is TRBV19, the J gene TRBJ2-6; 7 bases align to TRBD1. The CDR3 runs to 19 residues. The J segment lost 0 bases and the V segment lost 7 bases, leaving 15 bases of the junction unmatched. Germline CDR1 reads LNHDA; CDR2 reads SQIVND (reference sequence).